This is a list of T cell receptor beta chains from one sample in a study of blood T cell repertoires in COVID-19. Sequencing used immunoSEQ multiplex PCR; TCRdb keeps in-frame clones, though not all of them. In the table there are around 180,000 clones, about 84% of which are singletons. The sample was PBMCs or T cells enriched from blood (not recorded which). These receptors all stem from a woman in her 30s who had recovered from COVID-19. Both conserved end residues are part of each CDR3. The D gene is left open where the match is weak. The size entry is marked missing in some rows and otherwise reads once, few, many or a size class.

TRBV28	NA	NA	TRBJ1-1	CASSLQQGEAFF	TGTGCCAGCAGTTTGCAACAGGGTGAAGCTTTCTTT
TRBV4-1	NA	NA	TRBJ2-1	CASSLLGLTGNEQFF	TGCGCCAGCAGTCTGCTCGGACTAACGGGGAATGAGCAGTTCTTC
TRBV5-1	NA	TRBD1	TRBJ1-2	CASSLGQGVGYTF	TGCGCCAGCAGCCTGGGACAGGGAGTCGGCTACACCTTC
TRBV19	NA	TRBD1	TRBJ1-1	CASETGGGTEAFF	TGTGCCAGTGAGACAGGGGGGGGCACTGAAGCTTTCTTT
TRBV5-4	NA	TRBD1	TRBJ1-2	CASRPGTEALNYGYTF	TGTGCCAGCAGACCAGGGACAGAAGCCCTCAACTATGGCTACACCTTC
TRBV10-2	NA	TRBD1	TRBJ1-6	CASLPTTGGGNSPLHF	TGCGCCAGCTTACCCACGACAGGGGGCGGGAATTCACCCCTCCACTTT
TRBV5-4	NA	TRBD2	TRBJ2-3	CASSPGGTSRADTQYF	TGTGCCAGCAGCCCAGGGGGGACTAGCCGGGCAGATACGCAGTATTTT
TRBV12-3/TRBV12-4	NA	TRBD2	TRBJ2-2	CASSFAGAGELFF	TGTGCCAGCAGTTTCGCGGGAGCCGGGGAGCTGTTTTTT
TRBV7-3	once	TRBD2	TRBJ2-7	CASSLTGLAGDEQYF	TGTGCCAGCAGCTTAACCGGACTAGCGGGAGACGAGCAGTACTTC
TRBV27	NA	TRBD1	TRBJ2-7	CASTLGTGGSYEQYF	TGTGCCAGCACCCTTGGGACAGGGGGTTCCTACGAGCAGTACTTC
TRBV9	NA	TRBD2	TRBJ2-5	CASSVGTSGRGRETQYF	TGTGCCAGCAGCGTAGGTACTAGCGGGAGGGGACGGGAGACCCAGTACTTC
TRBV28	NA	TRBD1	TRBJ2-7	CASSSNRGSYEQYF	TGTGCCAGCAGTTCGAACAGGGGCAGCTACGAGCAGTACTTC
TRBV28	NA	TRBD2	TRBJ2-3	CASSLLAEPTDTQYF	TGTGCCAGCAGTTTACTAGCGGAGCCCACAGATACGCAGTATTTT
TRBV7-8	many	TRBD1	TRBJ2-7	CASSLAQGQGGEQYF	TGTGCCAGCAGCTTAGCGCAGGGACAGGGAGGTGAGCAGTACTTC
TRBV6-5	NA	TRBD1	TRBJ2-3	CASSRQGGPDTQYF	TGTGCCAGCAGTCGACAGGGTGGCCCAGATACGCAGTATTTT
TRBV24-1	NA	NA	TRBJ2-3	CATSDFQELTRTTDTQYF	TGTGCCACCAGTGATTTTCAGGAACTCACCCGAACCACAGATACGCAGTATTTT
TRBV27	few	NA	TRBJ2-6	CASSMPSSGANVLTF	TGTGCCAGCAGTATGCCGAGCTCTGGGGCCAACGTCCTGACTTTC
TRBV5-1	NA	NA	TRBJ1-1	CASSFRGNTEAFF	TGCGCCAGCAGCTTTAGGGGGAACACTGAAGCTTTCTTT
TRBV28	NA	NA	TRBJ2-7	CASGITEIPYEQYF	TGTGCCAGCGGAATAACAGAGATTCCCTACGAGCAGTACTTC
TRBV4-1	NA	TRBD1	TRBJ2-7	CASSFGQGAWEQYF	TGCGCCAGCAGCTTTGGACAGGGGGCATGGGAGCAGTACTTC
TRBV14	few	NA	TRBJ2-1	CASSQVRRHEQFF	TGTGCCAGCAGCCAAGTTCGGCGGCATGAGCAGTTCTTC
TRBV27	NA	TRBD2	TRBJ2-7	CASSKLTSGRASPSYEQYF	TGTGCCAGCAGTAAATTGACTAGCGGGAGGGCCTCACCCTCCTACGAGCAGTACTTC
TRBV19	NA	TRBD1	TRBJ2-7	CASSMFAPSTGGSYEQYF	TGTGCCAGTAGTATGTTCGCACCCTCGACAGGGGGGTCCTACGAGCAGTACTTC
TRBV14	NA	NA	TRBJ2-5	CASSQTRGTNQYF	TGTGCCAGCAGCCAAACAAGAGGGACAAACCAGTACTTC
TRBV5-6	NA	TRBD2	TRBJ2-7	CASSKLAGTSGRASNEQYF	TGTGCCAGCAGCAAACTAGCCGGGACTAGCGGGAGGGCCTCGAACGAGCAGTACTTC
TRBV25-1	NA	TRBD2	TRBJ2-5	CASSEGGSGGRRETQYF	TGTGCCAGCAGTGAAGGCGGGTCGGGAGGGCGCAGGGAGACCCAGTACTTC
TRBV5-4	NA	TRBD2	TRBJ2-1	CASSLGSGRPYNEQFF	TGTGCCAGCAGCTTGGGGAGCGGGAGACCCTACAATGAGCAGTTCTTC
TRBV29-1	NA	NA	TRBJ2-1	CSVEQGALGNEQFF	TGCAGCGTTGAACAAGGGGCACTTGGGAATGAGCAGTTCTTC
TRBV11-3	NA	NA	TRBJ2-2	CASSLGAGIVGELFF	TGTGCCAGCAGCTTAGGGGCGGGAATTGTCGGGGAGCTGTTTTTT
TRBV27	NA	NA	TRBJ2-3	CASSRLGWNTQYF	TGTGCCAGCAGTAGACTAGGGTGGAATACGCAGTATTTT
TRBV5-1	NA	NA	TRBJ2-3	CASSHPGNTDTQYF	TGCGCCAGCAGCCACCCGGGGAACACAGATACGCAGTATTTT
TRBV2	NA	TRBD1	TRBJ2-7	CASTKQGTDEQYF	TGTGCCAGCACCAAACAGGGGACCGACGAGCAGTACTTC
TRBV5-1	NA	NA	TRBJ2-1	CASSLGLSNEQFF	TGCGCCAGCAGCTTGGGACTGAGCAATGAGCAGTTCTTC
TRBV6-5	NA	TRBD1	TRBJ1-5	CASSYSDRVRQPQHF	TGTGCCAGCAGTTACTCCGACAGGGTGAGGCAGCCCCAGCATTTT
TRBV30	NA	TRBD1	TRBJ1-4	CAYQAGTGAPGEKLFF	TGTGCCTATCAGGCCGGGACAGGGGCTCCGGGGGAAAAACTGTTTTTT
TRBV19	NA	TRBD1	TRBJ1-2	CASSIGSDRGFYGYTF	TGTGCCAGTAGTATAGGGTCGGACAGGGGATTTTATGGCTACACCTTC
TRBV11-2	NA	NA	TRBJ2-7	CASSDKGDYEQYF	TGTGCCAGCAGCGACAAAGGGGATTACGAGCAGTACTTC
TRBV28	NA	NA	TRBJ1-6	CASRESSYNSPLHF	TGTGCCAGCAGAGAGAGCTCCTATAATTCACCCCTCCACTTT
TRBV28	NA	TRBD1	TRBJ2-1	CASSPGTEEGNEQFF	TGTGCCAGCAGTCCAGGGACAGAAGAGGGGAATGAGCAGTTCTTC
TRBV7-6	NA	TRBD1	TRBJ2-1	CASSMTGWGEQFF	TGTGCCAGCAGCATGACAGGGTGGGGTGAGCAGTTCTTC
TRBV28	NA	NA	TRBJ2-2	CASSSPVDSHLNTGELFF	TGTGCCAGCAGTTCTCCCGTCGACAGCCACCTGAACACCGGGGAGCTGTTTTTT
TRBV2	once	TRBD2	TRBJ2-1	CASSETSGNDEQFF	TGTGCCAGCAGTGAAACTAGCGGGAACGATGAGCAGTTCTTC
TRBV27	NA	NA	TRBJ1-2	CASSPYPGTTYGYTF	TGTGCCAGCAGTCCATACCCCGGGACAACTTATGGCTACACCTTC
TRBV5-6	NA	NA	TRBJ2-7	CASSLVQADYEQYF	TGTGCCAGCAGCTTGGTACAGGCTGACTACGAGCAGTACTTC
TRBV18	NA	NA	TRBJ2-7	CASSPQGAYEQYF	TGTGCCAGCTCACCACAGGGGGCCTACGAGCAGTACTTC
TRBV6-5	NA	TRBD1	TRBJ2-7	CASSSGQGYEQYF	TGTGCCAGCAGTTCGGGACAGGGCTACGAGCAGTACTTC
TRBV2	NA	TRBD1	TRBJ2-7	CASGEQGTGLYEQYF	TGTGCCAGCGGAGAACAGGGGACAGGGCTCTACGAGCAGTACTTC
TRBV3-1/TRBV3-2	NA	NA	TRBJ2-5	CASSQDGGIEETQYF	TGTGCCAGCAGCCAAGATGGGGGGATCGAAGAGACCCAGTACTTC
TRBV6-5	NA	TRBD1	TRBJ2-7	CASSYGGTGSDYEQYF	TGTGCCAGCAGTTACGGAGGGACAGGGTCCGACTACGAGCAGTACTTC
TRBV4-1	few	TRBD1	TRBJ1-4	CASSPKDRQVEKLFF	TGCGCCAGCAGCCCCAAGGACAGGCAGGTCGAAAAACTGTTTTTT